This TCR beta chain was captured by sequencing in a study of T cell repertoires in cytomegalovirus infection. Each CDR3 protein gets one entry after TCRdb re-called the reads with MiXCR. The top ten clones hold roughly 15% of a sample with about 440,000 distinct CDR3 sequences, about a third of them seen once. This CDR3 spans 15 amino acids. The germline V gene has CDR1 LNHDA and CDR2 SQIVND (reference sequence). Trimming took 2 bases from V and 8 from J; bases not matched to a gene: 7. This TCR was sampled from a human donor in good health (CMV status not recorded). Some clones in this sample may be carry-over from other donors' samples. The specimen sequenced was PBMCs. This chain links TRBV19 with TRBJ2-1, with TRBD2 matching 9 bases. The DNA for the CDR3 is TGTGCCAGTAGTATAATTCTAGCGGGGTCTTATGAGCAGTTCTTC. It translates to CASSIILAGSYEQFF.